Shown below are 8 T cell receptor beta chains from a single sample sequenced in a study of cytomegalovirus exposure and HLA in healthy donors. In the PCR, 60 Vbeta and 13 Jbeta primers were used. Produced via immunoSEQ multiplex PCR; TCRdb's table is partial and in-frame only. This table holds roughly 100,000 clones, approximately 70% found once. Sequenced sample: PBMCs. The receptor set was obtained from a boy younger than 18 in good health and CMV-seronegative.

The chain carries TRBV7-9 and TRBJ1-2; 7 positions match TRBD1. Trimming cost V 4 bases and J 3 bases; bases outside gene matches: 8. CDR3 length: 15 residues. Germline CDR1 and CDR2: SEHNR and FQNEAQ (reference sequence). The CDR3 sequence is CASSSTQGVDYGYTF. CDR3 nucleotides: TGTGCCAGCAGCTCCACCCAGGGGGTGGACTATGGCTACACCTTC.

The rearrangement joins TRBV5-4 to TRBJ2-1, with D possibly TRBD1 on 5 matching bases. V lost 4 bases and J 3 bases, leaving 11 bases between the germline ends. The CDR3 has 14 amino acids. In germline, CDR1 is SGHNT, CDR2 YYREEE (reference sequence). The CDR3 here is CASSKLGDYNEQFF. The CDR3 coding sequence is TGTGCCAGCAGCAAGCTAGGGGACTACAATGAGCAGTTCTTC.

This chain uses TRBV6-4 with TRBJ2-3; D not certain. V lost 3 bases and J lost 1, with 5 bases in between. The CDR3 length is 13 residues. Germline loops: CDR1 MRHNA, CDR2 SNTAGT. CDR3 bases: TGTGCCAGCAGTGAACAAGGCACAGATACGCAGTATTTT. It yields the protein CASSEQGTDTQYF.

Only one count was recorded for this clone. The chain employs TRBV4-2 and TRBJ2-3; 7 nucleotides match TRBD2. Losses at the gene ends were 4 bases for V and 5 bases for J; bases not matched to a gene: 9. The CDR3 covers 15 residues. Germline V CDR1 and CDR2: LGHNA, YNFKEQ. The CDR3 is CASSPGLVSGDTQYF. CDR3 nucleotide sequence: TGTGCCAGCAGCCCCGGACTAGTATCGGGAGATACGCAGTATTTT.

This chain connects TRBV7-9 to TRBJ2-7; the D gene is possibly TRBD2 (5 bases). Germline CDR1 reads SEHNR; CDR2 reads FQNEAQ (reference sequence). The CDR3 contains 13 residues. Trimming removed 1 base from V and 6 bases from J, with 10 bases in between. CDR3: CASSLVGEAEQYF. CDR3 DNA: TGTGCCAGCAGCTTAGTCGGGGAAGCCGAGCAGTACTTC.

CDR3 loop: CASSRGTGVTDTQYF. In DNA form, the CDR3 reads TGTGCCAGCAGCCGCGGGACAGGGGTGACAGATACGCAGTATTTT. The chain couples TRBV7-3 to TRBJ2-3, with 10 bases identical to TRBD1. The V and J ends lost 5 bases and 3 bases, in that order; junction bases with no gene match: 5. From germline, CDR1 is SGHTA and CDR2 FQGTGA. The CDR3 is made up of 15 amino acids. The whole variable domain, filled in from reference TRBV7-3 and TRBJ2-3, reads GAGVSQTPSNKVTEKGKYVELRCDPISGHTALYWYRQSLGQGPEFLIYFQGTGAADDSGLPNDRFFAVRPEGSVSTLKIQRTERGDSAVYLCASSRGTGVTDTQYFGPGTRLTVL.

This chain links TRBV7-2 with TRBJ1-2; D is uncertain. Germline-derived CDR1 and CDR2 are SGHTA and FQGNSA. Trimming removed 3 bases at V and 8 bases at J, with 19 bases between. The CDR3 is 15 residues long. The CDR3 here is CASSFLEAGSEGYTF. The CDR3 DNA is TGTGCCAGCAGCTTCCTCGAGGCGGGATCGGAGGGCTACACCTTC.

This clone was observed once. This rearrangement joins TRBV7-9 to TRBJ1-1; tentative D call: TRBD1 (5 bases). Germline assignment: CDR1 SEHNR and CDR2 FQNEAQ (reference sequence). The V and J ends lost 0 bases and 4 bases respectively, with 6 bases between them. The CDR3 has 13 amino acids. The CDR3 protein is CASSLAQGTEAFF. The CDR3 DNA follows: TGTGCCAGCAGCTTAGCGCAGGGCACTGAAGCTTTCTTT.